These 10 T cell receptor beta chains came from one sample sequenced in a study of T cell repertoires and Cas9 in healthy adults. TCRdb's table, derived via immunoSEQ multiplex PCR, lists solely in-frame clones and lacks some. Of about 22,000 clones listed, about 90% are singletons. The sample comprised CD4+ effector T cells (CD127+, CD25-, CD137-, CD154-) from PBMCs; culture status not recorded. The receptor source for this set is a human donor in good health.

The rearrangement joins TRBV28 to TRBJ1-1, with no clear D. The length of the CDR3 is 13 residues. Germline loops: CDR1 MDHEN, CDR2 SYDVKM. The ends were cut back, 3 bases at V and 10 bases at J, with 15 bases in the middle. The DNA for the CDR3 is TGTGCCAGCAGTTTCCGCTCTGGGGTTGGAGCTTTCTTT. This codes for CASSFRSGVGAFF.

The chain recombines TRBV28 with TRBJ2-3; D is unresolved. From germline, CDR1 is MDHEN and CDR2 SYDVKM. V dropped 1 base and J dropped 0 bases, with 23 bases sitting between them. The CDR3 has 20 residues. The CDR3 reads CASSLSLVADREPSTDTQYF. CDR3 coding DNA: TGTGCCAGCAGTTTATCCCTCGTGGCGGATAGAGAACCTAGCACAGATACGCAGTATTTT.

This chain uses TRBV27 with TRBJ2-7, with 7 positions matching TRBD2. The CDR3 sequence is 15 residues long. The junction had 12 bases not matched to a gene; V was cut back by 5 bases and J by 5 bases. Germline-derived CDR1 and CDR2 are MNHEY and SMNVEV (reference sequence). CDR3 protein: CASSPGLVLLDEQYF. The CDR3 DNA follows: TGTGCCAGCAGTCCAGGACTAGTTCTTCTCGACGAGCAGTACTTC.

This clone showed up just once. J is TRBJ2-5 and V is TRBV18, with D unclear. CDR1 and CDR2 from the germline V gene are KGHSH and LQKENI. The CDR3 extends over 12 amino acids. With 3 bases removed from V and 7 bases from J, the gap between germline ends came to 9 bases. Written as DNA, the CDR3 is TGTGCCAGCTCACCGTCAACCGGGACCCAGTACTTC. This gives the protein CASSPSTGTQYF.

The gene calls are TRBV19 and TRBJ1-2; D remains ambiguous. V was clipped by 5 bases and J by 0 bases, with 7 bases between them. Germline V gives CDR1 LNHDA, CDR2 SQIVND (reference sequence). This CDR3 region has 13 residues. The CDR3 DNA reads TGTGCCAGTAGTGCACAGACTAACTATGGCTACACCTTC. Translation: CASSAQTNYGYTF. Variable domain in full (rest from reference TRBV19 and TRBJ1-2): DGGITQSPKYLFRKEGQNVTLSCEQNLNHDAMYWYRQDPGQGLRLIYYSQIVNDFQKGDIAEGYSVSREKKESFPLTVTSAQKNPTAFYLCASSAQTNYGYTFGSGTRLTVV.

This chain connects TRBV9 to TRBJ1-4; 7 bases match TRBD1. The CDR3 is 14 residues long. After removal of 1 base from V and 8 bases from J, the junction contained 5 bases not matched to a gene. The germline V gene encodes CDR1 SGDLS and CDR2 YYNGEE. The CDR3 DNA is TGTGCCAGCAGCGTATACGTGACAGGGGAAAAACTGTTTTTT. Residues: CASSVYVTGEKLFF.

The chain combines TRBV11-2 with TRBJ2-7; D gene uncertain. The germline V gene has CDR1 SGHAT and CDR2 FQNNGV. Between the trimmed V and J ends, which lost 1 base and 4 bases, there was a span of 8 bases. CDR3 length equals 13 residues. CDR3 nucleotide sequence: TGTGCCAGCAGCTTAGGGGCAAGGTACGAGCAGTACTTC. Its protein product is CASSLGARYEQYF.

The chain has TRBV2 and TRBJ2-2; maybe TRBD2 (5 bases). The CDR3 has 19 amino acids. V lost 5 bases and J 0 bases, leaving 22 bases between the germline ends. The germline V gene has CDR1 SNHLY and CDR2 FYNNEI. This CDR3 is CASSSRQRTIISNTGELFF. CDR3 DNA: TGTGCCAGCAGTTCGAGGCAGCGGACCATTATCTCGAACACCGGGGAGCTGTTTTTT. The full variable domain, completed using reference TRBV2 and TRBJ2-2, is EPEVTQTPSHQVTQMGQEVILRCVPISNHLYFYWYRQILGQKVEFLVSFYNNEISEKSEIFDDQFSVERPDGSNFTLKIRSTKLEDSAMYFCASSSRQRTIISNTGELFFGEGSRLTVL.

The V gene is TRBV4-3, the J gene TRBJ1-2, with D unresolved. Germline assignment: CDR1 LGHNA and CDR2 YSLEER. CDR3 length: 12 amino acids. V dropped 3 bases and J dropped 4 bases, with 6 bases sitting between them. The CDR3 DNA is TGCGCCAGCAGCCACCCATCCTATGGCTACACCTTC. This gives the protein CASSHPSYGYTF.

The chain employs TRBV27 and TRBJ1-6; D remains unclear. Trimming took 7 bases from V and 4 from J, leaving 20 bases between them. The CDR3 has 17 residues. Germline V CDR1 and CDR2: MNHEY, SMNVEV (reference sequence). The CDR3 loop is CASKRTESTKYNSPLHF. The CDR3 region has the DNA TGTGCCAGCAAGAGAACAGAGTCAACGAAATATAATTCACCCCTCCACTTT.